This T cell receptor (beta chain) appears in the sequencing data of a study of identical twins. Findings and caveats of the study: Carriage of fewer insertions was seen in abundant cord blood beta clonotypes, whereas memory repertoires showed none.

Each CDR3 protein is one row after TCRdb ran MiXCR on the 5' RACE reads. Of about 190,000 distinct CDR3 sequences in the sample, roughly 15% are singletons; the top ten hold 35% to 50%. Turning to this clonotype: Its antigen is currently unknown.

V was shortened by 4 bases and J by 1 base, with 20 bases between the two germline ends. The CDR3 runs to 17 residues. CDR1 SGHRS and CDR2 YFSETQ come from the germline V gene. The data were also submitted as part of a second study, on T cells expressing NK-cell markers. Per that study: The TCR beta repertoires originated in sorted CD3+CD56+NKG2C+, CD3+CD56+NKG2C- and CD3+CD56-NKG2C+ T cells. Restricting sorting to alpha-beta TCR T cells was achieved in several experiments by an anti-gamma-delta TCR antibody. The share of CD8+ T cells held by dominant NKG2C+ clonotypes was roughly 1.0-8% in several donors.

Sequenced material: CD8+ T cells sorted from blood. The V call is TRBV5-1, the J call TRBJ1-1; tentative D call: TRBD1 (5 bases). This receptor was taken from a woman aged 18-35 years in good health. CDR3 DNA: TGCGCCAGCAGCGCCCCCCAGAAAACAGGAAAGAACACTGAAGCTTTCTTT. Protein: CASSAPQKTGKNTEAFF.